This passage covers 28 T cell receptor beta chains from one sample sequenced in a study of T cells in Graves' hyperthyroidism and ophthalmopathy. TCR beta CDR3 regions were amplified from RNA transcripts. The study used the HTBI primer set for a first-round RT-PCR of the TCR CDR3. Via MiXCR, TCRdb re-called the multiplex PCR reads, giving one row per CDR3 protein. This table has about 840,000 distinct CDR3 sequences, 38% appearing once. The material sequenced was blood. These receptor sequences come from a man aged 18 to 30 with Graves' hyperthyroidism.

V is TRBV7-9 and J is TRBJ2-6; D perhaps matches TRBD1 (6 bases). The CDR3 is made up of 16 amino acids. Germline lookup yields CDR1 SEHNR and CDR2 FQNEAQ (reference sequence). The V gene lost 4 bases and the J gene lost 0 bases, with 10 bases spanning the gap. CDR3 protein: CASSCEGGSGANVLTF. The CDR3 nucleotides read TGTGCCAGCAGCTGCGAAGGGGGCTCTGGGGCCAACGTCCTGACTTTC.

The V and J genes are TRBV9 and TRBJ2-7; 7 bases fit TRBD2. The germline V gene encodes CDR1 SGDLS and CDR2 YYNGEE. V lost 7 bases, J lost 5 bases, and 9 bases stayed unmatched. The CDR3 extends over 13 amino acids. The CDR3 DNA sequence: TGTGCCAGCTCACCGGCGGGAGATGACGAGCAGTACTTC. Translation gives CASSPAGDDEQYF.

This clonotype was seen only a few times. The genes are TRBV12-3 or TRBV12-4 and TRBJ1-5, with 9 bases aligning to TRBD1. V dropped 2 bases and J dropped 6; count of bases not matched to a gene: 5. CDR3 length: 15 residues. CDR3 loop: CASSLPGTGSQPQHF. Written as DNA, the CDR3 is TGTGCCAGCAGTTTACCCGGGACAGGGAGTCAGCCCCAGCATTTT.

This chain joins TRBV7-9 and TRBJ1-3; 9 bases are a match to TRBD1. The CDR3 loop spans 16 amino acids. Per the germline V gene, CDR1 is SEHNR and CDR2 is FQNEAQ (reference sequence). V lost 4 bases, J lost 0 bases, and 4 bases stayed unmatched. The CDR3 DNA reads TGTGCCAGCAGCTACCCGGGACAGGGCTCTGGAAACACCATATATTTT. It specifies CASSYPGQGSGNTIYF. The full variable domain, rest sourced from reference TRBV7-9 and TRBJ1-3, is DTGVSQNPRHKITKRGQNVTFRCDPISEHNRLYWYRQTLGQGPEFLTYFQNEAQLEKSRLLSDRFSAERPKGSFSTLEIQRTEQGDSAMYLCASSYPGQGSGNTIYFGEGSWLTVV.

The table lists this clonotype with a few counts. The chain combines TRBV6-5 with TRBJ1-5, with D uncertain. The CDR3 is 13 amino acids. Germline V gene lookup returns CDR1 MNHEY and CDR2 SVGAGI. Trimming took off 5 bases at V and 9 bases at J, with 14 bases between the two ends. CDR3 region: CASSAGSFSPQHF. In DNA form, the CDR3 reads TGTGCCAGCAGTGCGGGGTCTTTCTCGCCCCAGCATTTT.

This clonotype has a handful of counts. The CDR3 loop is CASIDRGTGELFF. The CDR3 DNA sequence: TGTGCCAGCATCGATAGGGGTACCGGGGAGCTGTTTTTT. The rearrangement uses TRBV7-2 and TRBJ2-2; D perhaps matches TRBD1 (5 bases). V was shortened by 7 bases and J by 5 bases, with 11 bases between the two germline ends. In germline, CDR1 is SGHTA, CDR2 FQGNSA. CDR3 size: 13 residues.

The chain employs TRBV6-5 and TRBJ1-5, with no clear D. This CDR3 has 15 amino acids. Trimming cost V 2 bases and J 4 bases, with 12 bases left between them. In germline, CDR1 is MNHEY, CDR2 SVGAGI. The CDR3 nucleotides are TGTGCCAGCAGTTACCTAAGTGGGCCTAATCAGCCCCAGCATTTT. The encoded protein is CASSYLSGPNQPQHF.

This clonotype was recorded many times. V is TRBV7-3 and J is TRBJ2-2, with D possibly being TRBD1 (6 bases). Germline CDR1 SGHTA, CDR2 FQGTGA. V shed 3 bases and J shed 7 bases, with 12 bases lying between them. This CDR3 region has 14 residues. DNA of the CDR3: TGTGCCAGCAGCTTCCAGGGGACGAACGGGGAGCTGTTTTTT. It yields the protein CASSFQGTNGELFF.

This clonotype showed up just a few times. This chain uses TRBV29-1 with TRBJ2-3; no clear D. The V gene lost 4 bases and the J gene lost 6 bases, with 11 bases spanning the gap. Looked up from germline, CDR1 is SQVTM and CDR2 is ANQGSEA. CDR3 length: 12 residues. In nucleotides, the CDR3 is TGCAGCGTTGGGGGATTCACGGATACGCAGTATTTT. Protein sequence: CSVGGFTDTQYF.

Worth noting for this clonotype: A read error may account for a junction end that differs from germline. This chain connects TRBV20-1 to TRBJ2-5, with D possibly being TRBD1 or TRBD2 (7 bases each). This CDR3 is 14 amino acids long. Germline V gives CDR1 DFQATT, CDR2 SNEGSKA (reference sequence). This chain's CDR3 is CSARDSQGGETRYF. The DNA of the CDR3 is TGCAGTGCTAGAGATAGTCAGGGGGGGGAGACCCGGTACTTC.

CDR3 loop: CASRRRDRGRNEQYF. The CDR3 region has the DNA TGTGCCAGCAGGCGCCGGGACAGGGGGCGAAACGAGCAGTACTTC. V and J are TRBV2 and TRBJ2-7; 12 nucleotides line up with TRBD1. The V segment lost 6 bases and the J segment 5 bases; nucleotides outside the gene matches: 8. The CDR3 length is 15 residues. Germline CDR1 and CDR2: SNHLY and FYNNEI.

On this clonotype itself: One end of the junction is discordant with germline, which a read error may explain. The chain carries TRBV9 and TRBJ2-7; D is unclear. The length of the CDR3 is 14 residues. CDR1 and CDR2 (germline): SGDLS, YYNGEE. DNA for the CDR3: TGTGCCAGCAGCGGGTCAAGCGCTACCTACGAGCAGCACTTC. Residues: CASSGSSATYEQHF.

V is TRBV11-2 and J is TRBJ1-4, with D possibly matching TRBD1 (5 bases). With 0 bases removed from V and 8 bases from J, the gap between germline ends came to 10 bases. Per the germline V gene, CDR1 is SGHAT and CDR2 is FQNNGV. CDR3 size: 14 residues. The CDR3, as DNA: TGTGCCAGCAGCTTAGATTCGGGGGTAGAAAAACTGTTTTTT. Protein: CASSLDSGVEKLFF.

The chain combines TRBV7-2 with TRBJ1-1, with D possibly being TRBD1 (6 bases). V was cut by 5 bases and J by 4 bases, with 14 bases left in between. This CDR3 spans 14 amino acids. The V gene's germline CDR1 is SGHTA and CDR2 FQGNSA. Written as DNA, the CDR3 is TGTGCCAGCAGCCACTGGGGAGGGGGCACTGAAGCTTTCTTT. Its protein product is CASSHWGGGTEAFF.

The chain uses TRBV10-3 and TRBJ2-1, with TRBD2 matching over 8 bases. The germline V gene has CDR1 ENHRY and CDR2 SYGVKD. V lost 8 bases and J lost 9; bases outside the gene matches: 12. CDR3 size: 14 residues. The CDR3 sequence is CAIGSGSSGSEQFF. CDR3 sequence (DNA): TGTGCCATCGGAAGCGGGAGTTCCGGCAGTGAGCAGTTCTTC.

Worth noting for this clonotype: This may be a read error, as it is one base from a much larger clone. The chain employs TRBV10-3 and TRBJ2-7; a weak D match, TRBD2 (6 bases). The V end was cut by 4 bases, the J end by 6 bases, with 19 bases between. This CDR3 region has 15 residues. Germline CDR1 ENHRY, CDR2 SYGVKD. This CDR3 is CAISVGAPGRGEQYF. The CDR3 DNA reads as TGTGCCATCAGTGTCGGGGCACCCGGGCGGGGCGAGCAGTACTTC.

This clonotype was seen only a few times. CDR3 bases: TGTGCCAGCAGTTACCCAGGGGCGCTGAACACTGAAGCTTTCTTT. Protein product: CASSYPGALNTEAFF. V and J are TRBV6-5 and TRBJ1-1; tentatively, D is TRBD1 (6 bases). Trimming took 2 bases from V and 0 from J, leaving 10 bases between them. Germline CDR1 is MNHEY and CDR2 is SVGAGI. The CDR3 has 15 amino acids.

As for this clonotype: The junction departs from germline at one end; a sequencing error may be responsible. The chain employs TRBV10-3 and TRBJ1-1, with no clear D. Germline V gene lookup returns CDR1 ENHRY and CDR2 SYGVKD. CDR3 length: 13 amino acids. The CDR3 sequence is CASSGVRDTEAFF. CDR3 DNA sequence: TGTGCCAGCAGTGGGGTCCGGGACACTGAAGCTTTCTTT.

The V and J genes are TRBV24-1 and TRBJ2-7; 9 bases align to TRBD1. Germline-derived CDR1 and CDR2 are KGHDR and SFDVKD. The ends lost 12 bases at V and 5 bases at J; junction bases unmatched: 13. CDR3 length equals 14 residues. This chain's CDR3 is CAWSGGTGPHEQYF. The CDR3 DNA reads as TGTGCCTGGAGTGGCGGGACAGGGCCCCACGAGCAGTACTTC.

This clonotype appeared once. Given a much more abundant clone one base away, this may be a read error. V and J are TRBV15 and TRBJ2-7; D might be TRBD2 (7 bases). This CDR3 is 16 amino acids long. From germline, CDR1 is LNHNV and CDR2 YYDKDF (reference sequence). V lost 5 bases, J lost 0 bases, and 17 bases lay in between. In DNA, the CDR3 is TGTGCCACCAGCGCTGGCGGGGGCCTTAGCTCCTACGAGCAGTACTTC. Translation: CATSAGGGLSSYEQYF.

This clonotype has more than one count but fewer than ten. The chain employs TRBV30 and TRBJ2-7; TRBD2 is a possible D gene (5 bases). The CDR3 totals 12 residues. Per germline, CDR1 GTSNPN and CDR2 SVGIG (reference sequence). V dropped 4 bases and J dropped 2 bases, with 9 bases sitting between them. The CDR3 DNA reads as TGTGCCTGGACGGACGGGACCTACGAGCAGTACTTC. Its protein is CAWTDGTYEQYF.

This clonotype has ten or more counts. The chain employs TRBV7-9 and TRBJ2-5; D might be TRBD1 (7 bases). CDR1 SEHNR and CDR2 FQNEAQ come from the germline V gene (reference sequence). The CDR3 extends over 14 amino acids. Trimming took 4 bases from V and 6 from J, leaving 15 bases between them. CDR3 sequence (DNA): TGTGCCAGCAGCTCTAGCAGGGGGAGGCAGACCCAGTACTTC. Its protein product is CASSSSRGRQTQYF.

The chain has TRBV2 and TRBJ2-5, with D perhaps matching TRBD2 (5 bases). Germline V gene lookup returns CDR1 SNHLY and CDR2 FYNNEI. CDR3 size: 9 residues. V was pared by 8 bases and J by 13 bases, with 11 bases between. CDR3 protein: CASPYEGYF. The CDR3 nucleotides read TGTGCCAGCCCCTACGAGGGGTACTTC.

In regard to this clonotype: This could be a read error, since a much larger clone is one nucleotide away. CDR3 protein: CAISYRGRGEEQYF. The CDR3 DNA reads as TGTGCCATCAGTTACCGGGGCAGGGGGGAAGAGCAGTACTTC. This chain uses TRBV6-5 with TRBJ2-7; D perhaps matches TRBD1 (7 bases). This CDR3 has 14 amino acids. CDR1 is MNHEY, CDR2 SVGAGI, per germline.

As DNA, the CDR3 is TGCAGCGTTGGGTACAGGGAAGAGACCCAGTACTTC. It is translated as CSVGYREETQYF. The chain is built from TRBV29-1 and TRBJ2-5; D may be TRBD1 (6 bases). Between the trimmed V and J ends, which lost 4 bases and 3 bases, there was a span of 9 bases. The CDR3 runs 12 residues. Germline-derived CDR1 and CDR2 are SQVTM and ANQGSEA.

This clonotype turned up a few times. The rearrangement links TRBV12-3 or TRBV12-4 to TRBJ1-1, with 8 bases aligning to TRBD1. V gave up 3 bases and J gave up 1 base; unmatched junction bases: 10. The CDR3 extends over 17 amino acids. CDR3 DNA: TGTGCCAGCAGTTTCACAGGGGGTCAGGAGGAGAACACTGAAGCTTTCTTT. The encoded protein is CASSFTGGQEENTEAFF.

The chain is built from TRBV3-1 and TRBJ1-2, with D uncertain. The CDR3 runs to 13 residues. V lost 5 bases, J lost 4 bases, and 11 bases lay in between. CDR1 LGHDT and CDR2 YNNKEL come from the germline V gene (reference sequence). The CDR3 DNA is TGTGCCAGCAGCTTTAGCCAAACCTATGGCTACACCTTC. Protein sequence: CASSFSQTYGYTF. Looking up the rest from reference TRBV3-1 and TRBJ1-2 gives the full variable domain: DTAVSQTPKYLVTQMGNDKSIKCEQNLGHDTMYWYKQDSKKFLKIMFSYNNKELIINETVPNRFSPKSPDKAHLNLHINSLELGDSAVYFCASSFSQTYGYTFGSGTRLTVV.

This sequence joins TRBV20-1 and TRBJ2-5, with 8 bases matching TRBD1. The CDR3 totals 15 residues. V lost 2 bases and J lost 9; bases outside the gene matches: 14. Germline CDR1 reads DFQATT; CDR2 reads SNEGSKA (reference sequence). In DNA form, the CDR3 reads TGCAGTGCTAGACCCGACAGGGGAGGCGGTTGGTCCCAGTACTTC. It encodes CSARPDRGGGWSQYF.